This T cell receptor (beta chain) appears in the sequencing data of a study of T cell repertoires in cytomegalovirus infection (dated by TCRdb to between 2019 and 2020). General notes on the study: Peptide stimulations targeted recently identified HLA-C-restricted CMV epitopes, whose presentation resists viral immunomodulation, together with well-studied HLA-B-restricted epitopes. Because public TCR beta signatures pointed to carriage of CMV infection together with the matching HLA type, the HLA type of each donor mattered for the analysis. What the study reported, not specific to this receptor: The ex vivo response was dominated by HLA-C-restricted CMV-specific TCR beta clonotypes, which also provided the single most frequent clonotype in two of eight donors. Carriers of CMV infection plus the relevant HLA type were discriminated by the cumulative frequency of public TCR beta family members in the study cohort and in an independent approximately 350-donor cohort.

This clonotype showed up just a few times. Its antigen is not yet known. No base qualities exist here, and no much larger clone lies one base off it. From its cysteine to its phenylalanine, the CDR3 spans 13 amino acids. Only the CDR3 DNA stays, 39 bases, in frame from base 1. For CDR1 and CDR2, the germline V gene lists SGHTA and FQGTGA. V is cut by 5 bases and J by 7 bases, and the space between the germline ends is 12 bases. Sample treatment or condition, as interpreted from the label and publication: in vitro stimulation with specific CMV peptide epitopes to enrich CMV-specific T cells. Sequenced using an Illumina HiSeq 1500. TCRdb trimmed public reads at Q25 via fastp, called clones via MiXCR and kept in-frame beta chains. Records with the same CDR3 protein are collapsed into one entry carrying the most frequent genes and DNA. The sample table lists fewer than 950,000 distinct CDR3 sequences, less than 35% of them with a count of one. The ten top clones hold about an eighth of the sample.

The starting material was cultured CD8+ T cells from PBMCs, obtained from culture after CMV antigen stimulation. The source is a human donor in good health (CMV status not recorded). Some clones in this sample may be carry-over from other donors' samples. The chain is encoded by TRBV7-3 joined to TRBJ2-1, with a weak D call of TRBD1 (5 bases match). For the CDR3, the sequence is CASSPTDWNEQFF. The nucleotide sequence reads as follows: TGTGCCAGCAGCCCGACAGACTGGAATGAGCAGTTCTTC.